These T cell receptor beta chains were read from a single sample in a study of shared clonotypes between healthy human individuals. The repertoire was sequenced with immunoSEQ multiplex PCR; TCRdb's copy has only in-frame clones and lacks some. Of some 2,400,000 clones listed, approximately 94% are singletons. Sequenced: naive CD4+ T cells sorted from blood. These receptors came from a man younger than 30 in good health. The CDR3 runs from the conserved cysteine through the conserved F or W. A D gene is named only where the DNA matches it firmly. Clone size is shown for a subset of rows, as once, few, many or a class of expanded clone.

d_gene	v_gene	abundance	j_gene	CDR3aa	CDR3nt
-	TRBV7-9	-	TRBJ1-6	CASSLDSGNSPLHF	TGTGCCAGCAGCTTAGATTCGGGAAATTCACCCCTCCACTTT
-	TRBV6-5	once	TRBJ1-5	CASSSGFQPQHF	TGTGCCAGCAGCTCAGGGTTTCAGCCCCAGCATTTT
TRBD1	TRBV5-1	-	TRBJ1-1	CASSPPGTAVYEAFF	TGCGCCAGCAGCCCCCCCGGGACAGCGGTGTATGAAGCTTTCTTT
-	TRBV28	once	TRBJ2-7	CASSLTGSNYEQYF	TGTGCCAGCAGTTTAACGGGGAGTAATTACGAGCAGTACTTC
-	TRBV7-9	-	TRBJ1-2	CASSLPIANYGYTF	TGTGCCAGCAGCTTACCCATTGCTAACTATGGCTACACCTTC
-	TRBV27	-	TRBJ2-7	CASRGGGFFYEQYF	TGTGCCAGCAGGGGGGGTGGGTTTTTCTACGAGCAGTACTTC
TRBD1	TRBV9	once	TRBJ1-5	CASSVGGTAGDQPQHF	TGTGCCAGCAGCGTAGGGGGGACAGCCGGGGATCAGCCCCAGCATTTT
-	TRBV21-1	-	TRBJ2-1	CASSNGQGPGYNEQFF	TGTGCCAGCAGCAATGGACAGGGGCCGGGTTACAATGAGCAGTTCTTC
-	TRBV4-3	-	TRBJ1-1	CASSQAVNTEAFF	TGCGCCAGCAGCCAAGCGGTGAACACTGAAGCTTTCTTT
TRBD2	TRBV5-1	-	TRBJ2-2	CASSLGLFAGGNTGELFF	TGCGCCAGCAGCTTAGGTTTGTTCGCGGGAGGGAACACCGGGGAGCTGTTTTTT
-	TRBV4-2	-	TRBJ1-4	CASSPPGREGEKLFF	TGTGCCAGCAGCCCTCCGGGCAGGGAGGGTGAAAAACTGTTTTTT
-	TRBV6-4	-	TRBJ1-6	CASSDSGVSPLHYNSPLHF	TGTGCCAGCAGTGACTCGGGGGTCTCACCCCTCCACTATAATTCACCCCTCCACTTT
TRBD1	TRBV30	-	TRBJ2-2	CAWSPGGDTGELFF	TGTGCCTGGAGTCCAGGGGGCGACACCGGGGAGCTGTTTTTT